This T cell receptor (beta chain) was profiled in a study of cytomegalovirus exposure and HLA in healthy donors. Study conclusions and caveats: The tendency of first-cohort TCR clusters to co-occur in the roughly 110 validation repertoires was identified by a subsequent analysis. Cytomegalovirus association was assigned to more than 150 TCR beta chains.

In the case of this clone: Its target is not known.

Between the trimmed V and J ends, which lost 10 bases and 5 bases, there was a span of 20 bases. The germline CDR1 and CDR2 sequences are MNHEY and SMNVEV (reference sequence). The CDR3 runs 14 residues. The method was immunoSEQ multiplex PCR; TCRdb's version includes in-frame clones alone and lacks a portion of them. The sample includes about 260,000 clones, roughly 91% of them seen just once. What was sequenced was PBMCs. The chain has TRBV27 and TRBJ2-5, with TRBD2 as a possible D gene (5 bases). The TCR was taken from a woman aged 25 to 45 in good health and CMV-seronegative. CDR3 sequence: CATNSPWPGETQYF. CDR3 sequence (DNA): TGTGCCACCAATTCTCCTTGGCCGGGGGAGACCCAGTACTTC.